The source of this TCR beta chain is a study of neoadjuvant anti-PD-1 for oral cavity cancer. Across the study: Before surgery, most patients got three to four biweekly 3 mg/kg nivolumab doses.

Sequencing was performed with immunoSEQ multiplex PCR; in TCRdb, only in-frame clones are kept and a portion is missing. The sample shows over 11,000 clones, 71% of them seen only once. Study conclusions and caveats: Treg/Th17 ratio rose with pretreatment blood and fell with post-treatment tumor TCRbeta clonality.

On this clone itself: Antigen unknown.

The V end was cut by 0 bases, the J end by 2 bases, with 15 bases between. Per the germline V gene, CDR1 is SNHLY and CDR2 is FYNNEI. The CDR3 runs 17 residues. The clonotype originates from a person aged 40 to 85 with oral cavity squamous cell carcinoma. The chain joins TRBV2 to TRBJ2-3; no firm D call. This specimen consisted of PBMCs, obtained before nivolumab (anti-PD-1) treatment. The CDR3 region is CASSEALASRHTDTQYF. The CDR3 DNA reads TGTGCCAGCAGTGAAGCGTTGGCTAGTAGGCACACAGATACGCAGTATTTT.